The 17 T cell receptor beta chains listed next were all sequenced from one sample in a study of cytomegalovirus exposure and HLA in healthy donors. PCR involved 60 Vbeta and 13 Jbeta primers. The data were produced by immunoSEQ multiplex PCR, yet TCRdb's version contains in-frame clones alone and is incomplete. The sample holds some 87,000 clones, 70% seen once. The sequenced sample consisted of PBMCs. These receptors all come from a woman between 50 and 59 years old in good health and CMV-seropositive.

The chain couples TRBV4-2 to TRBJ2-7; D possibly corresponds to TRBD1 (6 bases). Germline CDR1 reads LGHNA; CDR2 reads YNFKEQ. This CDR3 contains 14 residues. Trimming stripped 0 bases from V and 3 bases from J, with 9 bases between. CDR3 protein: CASSQESGDYEQYF. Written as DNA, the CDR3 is TGTGCCAGCAGCCAAGAGTCAGGGGACTACGAGCAGTACTTC.

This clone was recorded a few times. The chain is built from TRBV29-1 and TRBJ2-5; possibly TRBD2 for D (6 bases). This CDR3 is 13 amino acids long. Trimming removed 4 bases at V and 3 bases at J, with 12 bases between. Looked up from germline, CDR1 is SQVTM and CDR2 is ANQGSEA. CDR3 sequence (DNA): TGCAGCGTTGGGAGCGGGCGGGAAGAGACCCAGTACTTC. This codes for CSVGSGREETQYF.

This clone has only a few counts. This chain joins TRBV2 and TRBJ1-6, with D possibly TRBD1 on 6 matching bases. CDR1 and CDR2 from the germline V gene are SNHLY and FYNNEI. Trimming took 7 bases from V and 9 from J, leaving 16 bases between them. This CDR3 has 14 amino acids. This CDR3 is CASTAGAYGSPLHF. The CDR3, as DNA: TGTGCCAGCACGGCAGGGGCTTATGGTTCACCCCTCCACTTT.

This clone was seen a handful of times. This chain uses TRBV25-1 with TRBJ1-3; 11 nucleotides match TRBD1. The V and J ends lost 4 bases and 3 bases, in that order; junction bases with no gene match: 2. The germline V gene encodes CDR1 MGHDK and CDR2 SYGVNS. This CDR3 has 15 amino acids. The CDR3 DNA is TGTGCCAGCAGTGGGACAGGGGGCTATGGAAACACCATATATTTT. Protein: CASSGTGGYGNTIYF.

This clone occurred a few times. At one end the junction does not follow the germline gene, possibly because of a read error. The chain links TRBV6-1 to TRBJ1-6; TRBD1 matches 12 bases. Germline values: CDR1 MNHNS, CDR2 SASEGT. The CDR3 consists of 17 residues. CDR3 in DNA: TGTGCCAGCAGTGAAGCGGGACAGGGGGCATATAGTTCACCCCTCCACTTT. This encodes CASSEAGQGAYSSPLHF.

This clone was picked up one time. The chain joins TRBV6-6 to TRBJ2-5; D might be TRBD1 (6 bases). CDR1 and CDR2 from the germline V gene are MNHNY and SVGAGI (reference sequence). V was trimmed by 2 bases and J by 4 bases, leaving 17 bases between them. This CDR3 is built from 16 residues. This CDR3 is CASSYRGQGQSETQYF. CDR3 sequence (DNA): TGTGCCAGCAGTTACAGGGGTCAGGGGCAGTCAGAGACCCAGTACTTC.

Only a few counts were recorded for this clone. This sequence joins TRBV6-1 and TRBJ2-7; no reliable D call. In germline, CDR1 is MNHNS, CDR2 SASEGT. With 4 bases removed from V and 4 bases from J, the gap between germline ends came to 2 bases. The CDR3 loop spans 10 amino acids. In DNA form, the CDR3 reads TGTGCCAGCAGTGCTTACGAGCAGTACTTC. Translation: CASSAYEQYF.

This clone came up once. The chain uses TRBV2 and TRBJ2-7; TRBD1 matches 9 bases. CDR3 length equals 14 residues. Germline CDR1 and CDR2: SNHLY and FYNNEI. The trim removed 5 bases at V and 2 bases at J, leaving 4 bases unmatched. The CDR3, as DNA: TGTGCCAGCAGTACAGGGACAGGGCCCTACGAGCAGTACTTC. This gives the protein CASSTGTGPYEQYF.

DNA for the CDR3: TGTGCCTGGAGTCGTCCCCCCGAGTTCTACGAGCAGTACTTC. The encoded protein is CAWSRPPEFYEQYF. The chain is built from TRBV30 and TRBJ2-7, with D unclear. Germline assignment: CDR1 GTSNPN and CDR2 SVGIG (reference sequence). There are 14 residues in the CDR3. The V end lost 2 bases, the J end lost 3 bases, and 14 bases lay between the germline ends.

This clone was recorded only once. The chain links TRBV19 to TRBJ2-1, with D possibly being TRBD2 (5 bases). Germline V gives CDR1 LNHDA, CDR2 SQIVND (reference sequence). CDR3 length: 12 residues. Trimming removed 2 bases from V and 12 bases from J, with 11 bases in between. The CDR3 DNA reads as TGTGCCAGTAGTATACCCGGACGGGGGCAGTTCTTC. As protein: CASSIPGRGQFF.

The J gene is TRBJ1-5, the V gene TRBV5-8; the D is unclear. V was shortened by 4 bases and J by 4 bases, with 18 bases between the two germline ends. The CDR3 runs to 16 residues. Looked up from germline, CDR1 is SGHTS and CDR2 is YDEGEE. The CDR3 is CASSTSPGRRNQPQHF. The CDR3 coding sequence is TGTGCCAGCAGCACGAGCCCCGGGAGGAGGAATCAGCCCCAGCATTTT. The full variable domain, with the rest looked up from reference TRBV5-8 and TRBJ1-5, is EAGVTQSPTHLIKTRGQQATLRCSPISGHTSVYWYQQALGLGLQFLLWYDEGEERNRGNFPPRFSGRQFPNYSSELNVNALELEDSALYLCASSTSPGRRNQPQHFGDGTRLSIL.

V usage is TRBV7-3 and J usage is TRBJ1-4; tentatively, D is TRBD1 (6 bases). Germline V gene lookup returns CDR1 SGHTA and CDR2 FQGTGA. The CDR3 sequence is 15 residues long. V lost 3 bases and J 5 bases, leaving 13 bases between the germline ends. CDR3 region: CASSFKDRGNEKLFF. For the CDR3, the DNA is TGTGCCAGCAGCTTTAAGGACAGAGGGAATGAAAAACTGTTTTTT.

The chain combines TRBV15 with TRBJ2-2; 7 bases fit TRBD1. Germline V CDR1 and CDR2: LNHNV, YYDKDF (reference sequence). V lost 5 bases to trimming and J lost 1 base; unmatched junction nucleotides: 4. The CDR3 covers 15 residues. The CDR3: CATSGGDRNTGELFF. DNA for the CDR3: TGTGCCACCAGCGGTGGGGACAGGAACACCGGGGAGCTGTTTTTT.

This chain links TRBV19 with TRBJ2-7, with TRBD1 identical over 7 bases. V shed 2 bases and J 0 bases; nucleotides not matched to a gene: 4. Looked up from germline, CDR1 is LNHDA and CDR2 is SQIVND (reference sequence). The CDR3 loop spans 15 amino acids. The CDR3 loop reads CASSIRDSNSYEQYF. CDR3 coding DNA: TGTGCCAGTAGTATAAGGGACAGCAACTCCTACGAGCAGTACTTC.

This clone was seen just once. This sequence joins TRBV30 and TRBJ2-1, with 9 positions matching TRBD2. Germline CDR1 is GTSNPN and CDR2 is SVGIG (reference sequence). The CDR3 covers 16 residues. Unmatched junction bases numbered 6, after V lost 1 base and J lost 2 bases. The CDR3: CAWSGGLAGTYNEQFF. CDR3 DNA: TGTGCCTGGAGTGGTGGTCTAGCGGGAACCTACAATGAGCAGTTCTTC.

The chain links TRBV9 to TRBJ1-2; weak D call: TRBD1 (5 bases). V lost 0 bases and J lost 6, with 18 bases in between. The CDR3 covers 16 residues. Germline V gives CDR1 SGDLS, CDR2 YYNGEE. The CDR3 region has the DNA TGTGCCAGCAGCGTAGAAGGAGGGGCCCGGAGTCATGGCTACACCTTC. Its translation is CASSVEGGARSHGYTF.

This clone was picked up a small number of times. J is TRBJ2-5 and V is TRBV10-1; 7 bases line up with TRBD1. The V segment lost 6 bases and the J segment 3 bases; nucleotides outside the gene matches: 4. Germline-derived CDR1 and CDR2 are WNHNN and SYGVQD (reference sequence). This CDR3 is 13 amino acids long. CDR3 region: CASRVDRKETQYF. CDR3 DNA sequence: TGCGCCAGCAGGGTGGACAGGAAAGAGACCCAGTACTTC.